The clone carrying this TCR beta chain turned up a few times. These data belong to a study of T cells after yellow fever vaccination. TCRdb re-called the 5' RACE reads through MiXCR, storing one row per CDR3 protein. The sample lists a few hundred thousand distinct CDR3 sequences; around 3.6% were seen once. Germline V gene data show CDR1 as SGHTA and CDR2 as FQGNSA. V shed 4 bases and J shed 4 bases, with 14 bases lying between them. This CDR3 spans 15 amino acids. The sample consisted of PBMCs, taken on the day of the yellow fever booster vaccination. This clonotype was sampled from a man between 18 and 35 years old who received the YFV17D yellow fever vaccine. The V call is TRBV7-2, the J call TRBJ2-1; D not resolved. The CDR3 loop reads CASSSTPGSYNEQFF. The CDR3 DNA sequence: TGTGCCAGCAGCTCGACCCCAGGATCGTACAATGAGCAGTTCTTC.